This record concerns one T cell receptor beta chain sequence. What it binds is not known. The data originate from a study of OX40 agonist ivuxolimab in advanced cancers. Study overall: At doses from 0.01 to 10 mg/kg, patients were given intravenous ivuxolimab every 2 weeks. Study results and limitations: The mean number of expanded clones was higher in CD8+ T cells than in CD4+.

Germline V gene lookup returns CDR1 MRHNA and CDR2 SNTAGT. The CDR3 is 15 amino acids. V lost 6 bases, J lost 3 bases, and 9 bases stayed unmatched. The table came from immunoSEQ multiplex PCR; TCRdb's copy has only in-frame clones and leaves some out. The profile shows approximately 160,000 clones, roughly 94% of them singletons. Autoimmune disease history or systemic immunosuppression meant exclusion. At baseline, cycle 4 day 1, and cycle 7 day 1, blood was sampled. The rearrangement uses TRBV6-4 and TRBJ1-2; 8 positions match TRBD1. This specimen consisted of CD4+ or CD8+ T cells sorted from blood, obtained in a trial of the OX40 agonist ivuxolimab. This sequence was found in an adult with an advanced solid tumor such as melanoma, head and neck, liver or kidney cancer. The DNA for the CDR3 is TGTGCCAGCAGCCAAGGGACAGGAACTTACTATGGCTACACCTTC. Protein: CASSQGTGTYYGYTF.